This entry features one T cell receptor beta chain sequence. The antigen is undetermined. The sample belongs to a study of T cell responses to AZD1222 COVID-19 vaccine. General study results and limits: Vaccination with two AZD1222 doses was followed by a rise in Spike-specific TCR breadth and depth.

From germline, CDR1 is MNHEY and CDR2 SVGAGI. The CDR3 runs 15 residues. V was pared by 8 bases and J by 4 bases, with 4 bases of the junction left unmatched. This table comes from immunoSEQ multiplex PCR, and its TCRdb copy is limited to in-frame clones, with some not included. The table shows around 140,000 clones, with 90% to 95% occurring only once. The chain employs TRBV6-5 and TRBJ2-3; the match to TRBD2 covers 15 bases. This specimen was peripheral blood, taken on day 0 of AZD1222 vaccination. The receptor was derived from an adult in good health. CDR3 in DNA: TGTGCCAGCGGACTAGCGGGGGGGCATCCAGATACGCAGTATTTT. Translating it yields CASGLAGGHPDTQYF.